Listed below are T cell receptor beta chains from one sample, sequenced in a study of beta chain features in type 1 diabetes. Profiled with immunoSEQ multiplex PCR; TCRdb holds only in-frame clones, not every one. The sample has around 400,000 clones, about 15% seen once. The sequenced sample consisted of naive CD4+ T cells from blood. Receptor source: a woman aged 18-29 years in good health. The CDR3 runs from the conserved cysteine through the conserved F or W. The order of the fields is CDR3 protein, CDR3 DNA, V gene, J gene, clone size, D gene. D genes are given only for firm matches. Not all rows give a size; the values are once, few, many and, for expanded clones, a class.

CASSRTGFNQPQHF	TGTGCCAGCAGCAGGACAGGGTTCAATCAGCCCCAGCATTTT	TRBV25-1	TRBJ1-5	NA	TRBD1
CASSPGLARNYNEQFF	TGTGCCAGCAGCCCCGGACTAGCCAGAAATTACAATGAGCAGTTCTTC	TRBV11-2	TRBJ2-1	NA	TRBD2
CASSTWTGGETQYF	TGTGCCAGCAGCACATGGACAGGGGGGGAGACCCAGTACTTC	TRBV5-8	TRBJ2-5	NA	TRBD1
CASSKGSGRIVVHEQFF	TGTGCCAGCAGCAAAGGTAGCGGGAGAATTGTAGTGCATGAGCAGTTCTTC	TRBV21-1	TRBJ2-1	NA	NA
CASRSGGRILEQYF	TGTGCCAGCAGGTCAGGGGGGCGCATTCTCGAGCAGTACTTC	TRBV28	TRBJ2-7	NA	NA
CASSPIPGKAVRSYNEQFF	TGTGCCAGCAGCCCCATTCCCGGGAAAGCGGTCCGCTCCTACAATGAGCAGTTCTTC	TRBV7-9	TRBJ2-1	few	NA
CASSQDRRGSYTF	TGCGCCAGCAGCCAAGATCGGCGGGGAAGCTACACCTTC	TRBV4-3	TRBJ1-2	few	NA
CAWRSGTAGRNEKLFF	TGTGCCTGGAGGTCAGGGACAGCGGGTCGTAATGAAAAACTGTTTTTT	TRBV30	TRBJ1-4	NA	TRBD1
CASSLLDRAHGYTF	TGTGCCAGCAGTTTATTGGACAGGGCGCATGGCTACACCTTC	TRBV28	TRBJ1-2	NA	TRBD1
CASSSQGAGEQYF	TGTGCCAGCAGTTCCCAGGGGGCCGGCGAGCAGTACTTC	TRBV27	TRBJ2-7	few	TRBD1
CASIVRTVNTIYF	TGCGCCAGCATAGTCCGGACAGTAAACACCATATATTTT	TRBV23-1	TRBJ1-3	NA	NA
CASSLINEQFF	TGTGCCAGCAGCCTTATTAATGAGCAGTTCTTC	TRBV7-2	TRBJ2-1	few	NA
CASSPLKDRAVWEQYF	TGTGCCAGCTCACCATTAAAGGACAGGGCGGTCTGGGAGCAGTACTTC	TRBV18	TRBJ2-7	NA	TRBD1
CASTGRGTDHGAFF	TGTGCCAGCACGGGCAGGGGGACTGACCACGGAGCTTTCTTT	TRBV25-1	TRBJ1-1	few	TRBD1